This is a list of T cell receptor beta chains from one sample in a study of cytomegalovirus exposure and HLA in healthy donors. Some clones are missing from TCRdb's copy, which holds only in-frame ones; the method was immunoSEQ multiplex PCR. The repertoire holds around 200,000 clones, with 77% as singletons. Sequencing was done on a sample of PBMCs. The receptors stem from a female donor in good health and CMV-seronegative. CDR3s include the opening cysteine and the closing phenylalanine or tryptophan. Each record gives: CDR3 protein, CDR3 DNA, V gene, J gene, clone size, D gene, CDR3 length. The D gene is left open where the match is weak. Expanded clones get a size class; other rows say once, few or many, or leave the size out.

CASSKDQGGAFF	TGTGCCAGCAGTAAAGACCAGGGGGGTGCTTTCTTT	TRBV6-5	TRBJ1-1	once	TRBD1	12
CASSQGGSNQPQHF	TGCGCCAGCAGCCAAGGTGGCTCCAATCAGCCCCAGCATTTT	TRBV4-1	TRBJ1-5	NA	NA	14
CASSEDGYEQYF	TGTGCCAGCAGTGAAGACGGGTACGAGCAGTACTTC	TRBV2	TRBJ2-7	once	NA	12
CASSPITTGTYEQYF	TGTGCCAGCAGCCCCATAACGACAGGGACCTACGAGCAGTACTTC	TRBV11-1	TRBJ2-7	NA	TRBD1	15
CASSGNQADTQYF	TGCGCCAGCAGTGGGAATCAGGCAGATACGCAGTATTTT	TRBV10-1	TRBJ2-3	NA	NA	13
CASSFWRNTEAFF	TGTGCCAGCAGTTTTTGGAGAAACACTGAAGCTTTCTTT	TRBV27	TRBJ1-1	NA	NA	13
CASSGATGPNTEAFF	TGTGCCAGCAGCGGCGCGACAGGGCCGAACACTGAAGCTTTCTTT	TRBV5-4	TRBJ1-1	NA	TRBD1	15
CASSVGLRGGLWNEQFF	TGTGCCAGCAGCGTAGGGTTGCGGGGGGGCCTATGGAATGAGCAGTTCTTC	TRBV9	TRBJ2-1	NA	TRBD2	17
CAWIVLQVRNEQYF	TGTGCCTGGATAGTGCTCCAGGTTAGAAACGAGCAGTACTTC	TRBV30	TRBJ2-7	NA	NA	14
CASSFRQNTGELFF	TGTGCCAGCAGTTTCCGACAGAACACCGGGGAGCTGTTTTTT	TRBV27	TRBJ2-2	NA	NA	14
CAWSGTESSPLHF	TGTGCCTGGAGTGGGACAGAGTCTTCACCCCTCCACTTT	TRBV30	TRBJ1-6	NA	NA	13
CASSLEAFSGNEQFF	TGTGCCAGCAGCTTGGAAGCGTTTAGTGGTAATGAGCAGTTCTTC	TRBV5-6	TRBJ2-1	NA	NA	15
CASGRGNEGNTIYF	TGTGCCAGCGGTAGGGGAAATGAGGGAAACACCATATATTTT	TRBV2	TRBJ1-3	NA	NA	14
CASSYSTGEGSPLHF	TGTGCCAGCAGTTACTCGACGGGAGAAGGGTCACCCCTCCACTTT	TRBV6-5	TRBJ1-6	NA	NA	15
CASGLNRGGSYEQYF	TGCGCCAGCGGATTAAACAGGGGAGGCTCCTACGAGCAGTACTTC	TRBV5-1	TRBJ2-7	NA	NA	15
CASSPGTGVLVGYTF	TGTGCCAGCTCCCCCGGGACAGGGGTCTTGGTTGGCTACACCTTC	TRBV18	TRBJ1-2	NA	TRBD1	15
CASSSGPDRAYGYTF	TGTGCCAGCAGCTCGGGTCCGGACAGAGCCTATGGCTACACCTTC	TRBV7-9	TRBJ1-2	NA	NA	15
CASTGTGAYEQYF	TGTGCCAGCACCGGGACAGGCGCCTACGAGCAGTACTTC	TRBV28	TRBJ2-7	few	TRBD1	13
CASSPPGGETQYF	TGTGCCAGCAGCCCCCCAGGGGGCGAGACCCAGTACTTC	TRBV7-3	TRBJ2-5	NA	TRBD1	13
CASNGRGTDTQYF	TGTGCCAGCAACGGTCGGGGCACAGATACGCAGTATTTT	TRBV25-1	TRBJ2-3	NA	NA	13
CASSLSSSGGAYNEQFF	TGTGCCAGCAGTTTATCGTCTAGCGGGGGGGCTTACAATGAGCAGTTCTTC	TRBV27	TRBJ2-1	few	TRBD2	17
CAIQGQTNTEAFF	TGTGCCATCCAGGGACAGACGAACACTGAAGCTTTCTTT	TRBV7-9	TRBJ1-1	NA	TRBD1	13
CASSEMGRPAEAFF	TGTGCCAGCAGTGAAATGGGGAGGCCCGCTGAAGCTTTCTTT	TRBV2	TRBJ1-1	NA	NA	14
CASSLGQFFSGNTIYF	TGCGCCAGCAGCCTCGGACAGTTTTTCTCTGGAAACACCATATATTTT	TRBV5-1	TRBJ1-3	NA	NA	16
CAGHRGSGDEQFF	TGTGCCGGTCACAGGGGAAGTGGCGATGAGCAGTTCTTC	TRBV18	TRBJ2-1	NA	TRBD1	13
CASSEALPGVETQYF	TGTGCCAGCAGTGAAGCGCTGCCGGGAGTAGAGACCCAGTACTTC	TRBV6-1	TRBJ2-5	NA	NA	15
CASSHRGGVYEQYF	TGTGCCAGCAGCCACCGGGGAGGGGTCTACGAGCAGTACTTC	TRBV7-9	TRBJ2-7	NA	TRBD2	14
CASSLDRFNSPLHF	TGTGCCAGCAGCCTCGACAGATTTAATTCACCCCTCCACTTT	TRBV5-4	TRBJ1-6	few	NA	14
CASSFLLGSGNTIYF	TGTGCCAGCAGTTTCTTACTCGGCTCTGGAAACACCATATATTTT	TRBV28	TRBJ1-3	NA	NA	15
CSVDGGFEVNEQFF	TGCAGCGTTGACGGGGGTTTTGAAGTCAATGAGCAGTTCTTC	TRBV29-1	TRBJ2-1	few	NA	14
CASSIVGRDYGYTF	TGTGCCAGTAGTATAGTAGGGCGGGACTATGGCTACACCTTC	TRBV19	TRBJ1-2	once	NA	14
CASTEGLGSYNEQFF	TGTGCCAGCACCGAAGGACTGGGTTCCTACAATGAGCAGTTCTTC	TRBV28	TRBJ2-1	NA	NA	15
CASSQRRENTEAFF	TGTGCCAGCAGCCAGAGACGGGAGAACACTGAAGCTTTCTTT	TRBV5-4	TRBJ1-1	NA	NA	14
CASSLRVYEQFF	TGTGCCAGCAGCCTCCGGGTGTATGAGCAGTTCTTC	TRBV11-3	TRBJ2-1	NA	NA	12
CASSYATGNTEAFF	TGCGCCAGCAGTTATGCGACAGGGAACACTGAAGCTTTCTTT	TRBV5-1	TRBJ1-1	NA	NA	14
CASSSGGGGTGELFF	TGTGCCAGCAGCTCGGGGGGGGGCGGCACCGGGGAGCTGTTTTTT	TRBV5-4	TRBJ2-2	NA	TRBD2	15
CASRPGGGHGYGYTF	TGTGCCAGCCGCCCAGGGGGCGGGCACGGCTATGGCTACACCTTC	TRBV13	TRBJ1-2	once	TRBD1	15
CASSDRGKDEQYF	TGTGCCAGCAGTGACAGGGGTAAGGACGAGCAGTACTTC	TRBV2	TRBJ2-7	NA	NA	13
CASGEGVGTDTQYF	TGTGCCAGCGGAGAAGGGGTAGGCACAGATACGCAGTATTTT	TRBV6-4	TRBJ2-3	once	NA	14
CASSKTGTGYNEQFF	TGTGCCAGCAGCAAGACAGGGACGGGCTACAATGAGCAGTTCTTC	TRBV5-8	TRBJ2-1	NA	TRBD1	15
CASSDGQGADTQYF	TGTGCCAGCAGTGACGGACAGGGGGCAGATACGCAGTATTTT	TRBV6-6	TRBJ2-3	few	TRBD1	14
CASRGQGSNEKLFF	TGTGCCAGCAGGGGACAGGGGAGTAATGAAAAACTGTTTTTT	TRBV28	TRBJ1-4	NA	TRBD1	14
CASSKRTMNTEAFF	TGTGCCAGTAGTAAAAGAACAATGAACACTGAAGCTTTCTTT	TRBV19	TRBJ1-1	NA	NA	14
CASSTRSPLHF	TGTGCCAGCAGCACCAGGTCACCCCTCCACTTT	TRBV11-2	TRBJ1-6	NA	NA	11
CASSLASGRNSPLHF	TGTGCCAGCAGCTTGGCCTCAGGGAGGAATTCACCCCTCCACTTT	TRBV5-4	TRBJ1-6	few	NA	15